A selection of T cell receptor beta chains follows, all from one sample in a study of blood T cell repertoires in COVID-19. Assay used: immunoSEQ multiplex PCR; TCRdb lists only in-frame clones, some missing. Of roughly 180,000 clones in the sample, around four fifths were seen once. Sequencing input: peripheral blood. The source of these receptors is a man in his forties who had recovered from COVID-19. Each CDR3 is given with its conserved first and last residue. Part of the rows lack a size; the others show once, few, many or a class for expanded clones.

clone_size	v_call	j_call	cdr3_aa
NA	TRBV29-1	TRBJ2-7	CSVYRDREPYEQYF
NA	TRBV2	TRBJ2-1	CASKQGHEQFF
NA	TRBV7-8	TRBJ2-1	CASSHRDIYNEQFF
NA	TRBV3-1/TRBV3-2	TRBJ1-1	CASSQGTGIEAFF
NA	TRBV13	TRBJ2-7	CASSLGAGRDSYEQYF
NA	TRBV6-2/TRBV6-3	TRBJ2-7	CASSSGRDFSYEQYF
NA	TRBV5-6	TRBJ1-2	CASSLAEPRGYTF
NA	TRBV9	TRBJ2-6	CASSVGHSGANVLTF
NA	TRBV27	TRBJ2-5	CASSPQRLQETQYF
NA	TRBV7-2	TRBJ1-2	CASSLAARGRDGYTF
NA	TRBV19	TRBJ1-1	CASSVTGVSTEAFF
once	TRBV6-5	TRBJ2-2	CASNSGTGSGELFF
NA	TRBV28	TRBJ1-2	CASKWVGGGALSYGYTF
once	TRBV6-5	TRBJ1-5	CASRKAGVDQPQHF
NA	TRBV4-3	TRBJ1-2	CASSQSPRTGGNGYTF
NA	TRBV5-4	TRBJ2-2	CASSISGRLRSEELFF
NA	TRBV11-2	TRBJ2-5	CASSLGQNQETQYF
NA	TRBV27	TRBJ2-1	CASPAMRDQGNEQFF
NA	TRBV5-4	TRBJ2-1	CASSLQGRVNNEQFF
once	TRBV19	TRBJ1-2	CASSNRGSWYGYTF
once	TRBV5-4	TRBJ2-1	CASSNGLANNEQFF
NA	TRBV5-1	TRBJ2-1	CASSLSGGTYNEQFF
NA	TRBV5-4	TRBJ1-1	CASSWDRGLNTEAFF
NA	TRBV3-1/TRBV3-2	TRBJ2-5	CASSQDPDKTQYF
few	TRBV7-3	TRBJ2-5	CASSQYGDREETQYF
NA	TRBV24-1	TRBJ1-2	CATSDPGGYGYTF
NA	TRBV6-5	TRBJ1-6	CASRRTGGHNSPLHF
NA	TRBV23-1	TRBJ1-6	CASSQSKLRDRNSPLHF
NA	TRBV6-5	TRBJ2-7	CASRGKPGEYEQYF
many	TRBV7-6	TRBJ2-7	CASSPGASRPYEQYF
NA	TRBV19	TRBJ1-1	CASGLPWDTEAFF
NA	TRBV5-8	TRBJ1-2	CASSRGAHRGRDGYTF
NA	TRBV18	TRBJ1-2	CASSPWTGGWVDGYTF
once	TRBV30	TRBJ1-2	CAWSAGGPRRNTF
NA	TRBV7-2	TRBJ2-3	CASSLLAGGTDTQYF
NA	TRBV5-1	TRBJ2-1	CASSLSPYNEQFF
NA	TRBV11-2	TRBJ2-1	CASSWDTYNEQFF
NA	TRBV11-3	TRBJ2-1	CASSRGYNEQFF
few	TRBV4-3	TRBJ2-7	CASSQAGQGSYEQYF
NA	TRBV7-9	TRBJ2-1	CASSLATEGRQFF
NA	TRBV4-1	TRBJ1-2	CASSQEGRGSYGYTF
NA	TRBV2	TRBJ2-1	CASSGLELDEQFF
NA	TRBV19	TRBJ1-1	CASSIWPGPVPEAFF
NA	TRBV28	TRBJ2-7	CASSSLLAGVSYEQYF
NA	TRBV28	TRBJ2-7	CASSFAAPSGIHLGSYEQYF
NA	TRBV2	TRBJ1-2	CASSGLGSYGYTF
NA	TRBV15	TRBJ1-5	CATSSDRGDQPQHF
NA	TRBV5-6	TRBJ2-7	CASSLVQEGYEQYF
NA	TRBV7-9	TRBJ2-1	CASSLKPRSGRADEQFF
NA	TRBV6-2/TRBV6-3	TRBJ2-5	CASSYGQSQETQYF
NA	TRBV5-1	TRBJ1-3	CASSLSTGNLGNTIYF
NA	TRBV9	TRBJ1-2	CASSVDGRAEGYTF
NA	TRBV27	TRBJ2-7	CASSPRGGEQYF
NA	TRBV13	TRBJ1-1	CASSQPYLTGDTEAFF
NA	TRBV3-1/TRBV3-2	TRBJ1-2	CASKTDRENGYTF
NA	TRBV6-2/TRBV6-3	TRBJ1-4	CASSQKSGTYQGKLFF
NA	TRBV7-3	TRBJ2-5	CASSLGSGGQETQYF